This T cell receptor beta chain appears in the sequencing data of a study of regulatory T cells in long-lasting Graves disease. Study as a whole: New Graves' disease cases had less than 3 months of antithyroid drugs.

The CDR3 consists of 13 residues. Germline V gene sequence: CDR1 MGHRA, CDR2 YSYEKL. Between the trimmed V and J ends, which lost 1 base and 4 bases, there was a span of 7 bases. Time point described: newly diagnosed GD, antithyroid drugs for less than 3 months. The TCR library was made from RNA that had been extracted from PBMCs in TRIzol. Building the TCR beta libraries relied on iRepertoire HTBI primers, and CDR3 regions underwent Arm-PCR. TCRdb reprocessed the multiplex PCR reads with MiXCR, giving one entry per CDR3 protein. The profile shows 550,000 or so distinct CDR3 sequences, 12% of them singletons. A further study also used this sample, focusing on T cells in Graves' hyperthyroidism and ophthalmopathy. As that report states: An initial round of RT-PCR targeting the TCR CDR3 relied on the HTBI primer set. The majority of expanded thyroid clonotypes above 0.001 also appeared in blood.

The source is a woman in her 30s with Graves disease. The sample was peripheral blood mononuclear cells (PBMCs), taken at new diagnosis, from a patient treated with antithyroid drugs. The gene calls are TRBV4-1 and TRBJ1-2; no clear D. CDR3 DNA sequence: TGCGCCAGCAGCCAAGCAGGTCGCTATGGCTACACCTTC. It encodes CASSQAGRYGYTF.